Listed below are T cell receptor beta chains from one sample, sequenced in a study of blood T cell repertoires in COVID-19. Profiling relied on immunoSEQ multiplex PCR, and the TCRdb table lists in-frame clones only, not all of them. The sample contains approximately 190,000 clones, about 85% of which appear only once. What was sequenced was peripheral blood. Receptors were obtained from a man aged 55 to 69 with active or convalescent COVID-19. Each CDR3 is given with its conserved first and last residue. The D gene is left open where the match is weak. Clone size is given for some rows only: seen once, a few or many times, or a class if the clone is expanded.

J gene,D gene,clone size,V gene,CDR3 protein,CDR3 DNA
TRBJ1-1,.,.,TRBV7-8,CASSSQFMNTEAFF,TGTGCCAGCAGCTCACAGTTCATGAACACTGAAGCTTTCTTT
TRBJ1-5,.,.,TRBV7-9,CASSLLRCRRNQPQHF,TGTGCCAGCAGCTTATTGAGGTGTCGACGCAATCAGCCCCAGCATTTT
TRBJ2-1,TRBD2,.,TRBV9,CASSLLPSGSSYNEQFF,TGTGCCAGCAGCCTTCTCCCAAGCGGGAGCTCCTACAATGAGCAGTTCTTC
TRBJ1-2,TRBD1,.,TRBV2,CASSAKGQGSYGYTF,TGTGCCAGCAGTGCCAAAGGACAGGGCTCCTATGGCTACACCTTC
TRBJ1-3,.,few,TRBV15,CATSRDNLLGGSGNTIYF,TGTGCCACCAGCAGAGATAACCTCCTCGGGGGCTCTGGAAACACCATATATTTT
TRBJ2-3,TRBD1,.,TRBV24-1,CATSGFAGGFVDTQYF,TGTGCCACCAGTGGATTCGCAGGGGGCTTTGTAGATACGCAGTATTTT
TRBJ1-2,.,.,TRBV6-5,CASSPDKAYGYTF,TGTGCCAGCAGTCCAGACAAAGCCTATGGCTACACCTTC
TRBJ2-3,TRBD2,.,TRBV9,CASSVLGLSTDTQYF,TGTGCCAGCAGCGTATTGGGACTAAGCACAGATACGCAGTATTTT
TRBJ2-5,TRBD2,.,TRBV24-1,CATATSEPPSQETQYF,TGTGCCACCGCGACTAGCGAGCCACCAAGCCAAGAGACCCAGTACTTC
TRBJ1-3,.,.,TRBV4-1,CASSQDLRLTRVSGNTIYF,TGCGCCAGCAGCCAAGATCTTAGGCTGACTAGAGTCTCTGGAAACACCATATATTTT
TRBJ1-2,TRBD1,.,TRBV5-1,CASSLAGQGNYGYTF,TGCGCCAGCAGCTTGGCGGGACAGGGGAACTATGGCTACACCTTC
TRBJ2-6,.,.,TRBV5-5,CASSLWRLSSGANVLTF,TGTGCCAGCAGCTTGTGGAGGCTAAGCTCTGGGGCCAACGTCCTGACTTTC
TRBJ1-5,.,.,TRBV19,CASSLPNQPQHF,TGTGCCAGTAGTCTCCCGAATCAGCCCCAGCATTTT
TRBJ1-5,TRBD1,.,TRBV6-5,CASSHRGRNQPQHF,TGTGCCAGCAGTCACAGGGGTAGGAATCAGCCCCAGCATTTT
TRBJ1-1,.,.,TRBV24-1,CATSASRASTEAFF,TGTGCCACCAGTGCTTCCAGGGCGTCCACTGAAGCTTTCTTT
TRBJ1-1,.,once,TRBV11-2,CASSLYGLWARNTEAFF,TGTGCCAGCAGCTTATACGGCCTCTGGGCCCGGAACACTGAAGCTTTCTTT
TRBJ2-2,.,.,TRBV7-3,CASSLNSNTGELFF,TGTGCCAGCAGCTTAAACTCGAACACCGGGGAGCTGTTTTTT
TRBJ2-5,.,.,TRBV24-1,CATSDFHREGKETQYF,TGTGCCACCAGTGATTTCCACAGGGAAGGGAAAGAGACCCAGTACTTC
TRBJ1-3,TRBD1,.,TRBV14,CASTPTGSGNTIYF,TGTGCCAGCACCCCGACAGGGTCTGGTAACACCATATATTTT
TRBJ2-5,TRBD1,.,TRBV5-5,CASSLRRDRLQETQYF,TGTGCCAGCAGCTTGAGACGGGACAGATTACAAGAGACCCAGTACTTC
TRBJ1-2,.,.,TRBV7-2,CASSLSSGGANYGYTF,TGTGCCAGCAGCTTGTCATCTGGGGGGGCTAACTATGGCTACACCTTC
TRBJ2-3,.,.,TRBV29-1,CSVNWGQPRTDTQYF,TGCAGCGTTAATTGGGGCCAGCCCCGAACAGATACGCAGTATTTT
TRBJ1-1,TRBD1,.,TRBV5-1,CASSSGQGEAFF,TGCGCCAGCAGCTCAGGACAGGGTGAAGCTTTCTTT
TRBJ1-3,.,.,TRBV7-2,CASSSLGATGNTIYF,TGTGCCAGCAGCTCCCTGGGGGCTACTGGAAACACCATATATTTT
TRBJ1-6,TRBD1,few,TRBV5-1,CASSPGTGISPLHF,TGCGCCAGCAGCCCGGGGACAGGGATTTCACCCCTCCACTTT
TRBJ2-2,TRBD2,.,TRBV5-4,CASSPISGGGAGELFF,TGTGCCAGCAGCCCTATTAGCGGGGGTGGAGCCGGGGAGCTGTTTTTT
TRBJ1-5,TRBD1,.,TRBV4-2,CASSEQGAGQPQHF,TGTGCCAGCAGCGAACAGGGGGCCGGTCAGCCCCAGCATTTT
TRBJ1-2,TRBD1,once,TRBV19,CASRPGGGFGYTF,TGTGCCAGTAGACCAGGGGGCGGGTTTGGCTACACCTTC
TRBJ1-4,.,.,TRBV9,CASSSTHGAGDNEKLFF,TGTGCCAGCAGCTCCACCCACGGGGCAGGGGATAATGAAAAACTGTTTTTT
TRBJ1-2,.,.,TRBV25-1,CASKKTTGRSGYTF,TGTGCCAGCAAAAAAACCACAGGGCGCAGCGGCTACACCTTC
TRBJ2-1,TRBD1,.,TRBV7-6,CASSLHKGTGSYNEQFF,TGTGCCAGCAGCTTACATAAGGGGACAGGGTCCTACAATGAGCAGTTCTTC
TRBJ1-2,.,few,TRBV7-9,CASSTPERDGYTF,TGTGCCAGCAGCACCCCGGAGAGGGATGGCTACACCTTC
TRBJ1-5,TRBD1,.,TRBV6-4,CASSDSGQGNQPQHF,TGTGCCAGCAGTGACTCCGGACAGGGGAATCAGCCCCAGCATTTT
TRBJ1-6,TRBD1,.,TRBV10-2,CASSVGQVTSPLHF,TGCGCCAGCAGCGTGGGACAGGTAACTTCACCCCTCCACTTT
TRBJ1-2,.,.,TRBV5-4,CASSFGAADTSYGYTF,TGTGCCAGCAGCTTTGGGGCCGCGGACACCTCGTATGGCTACACCTTC
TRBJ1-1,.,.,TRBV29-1,CSVRSFRTVPNTEAFF,TGCAGCGTTCGGAGTTTTAGGACAGTCCCGAACACTGAAGCTTTCTTT
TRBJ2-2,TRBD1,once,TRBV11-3,CASSLAGTGRTGELFF,TGTGCCAGCAGCTTAGCCGGGACAGGGAGAACCGGGGAGCTGTTTTTT
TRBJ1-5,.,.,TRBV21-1,CASSKAAGNQPQHF,TGTGCCAGCAGCAAAGCGGCGGGCAATCAGCCCCAGCATTTT
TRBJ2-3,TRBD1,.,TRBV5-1,CASSRSLGGTTDTQYF,TGCGCCAGCAGCAGAAGCCTAGGGGGCACCACAGATACGCAGTATTTT
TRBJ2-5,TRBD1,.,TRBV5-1,CASSRDRGNGETQYF,TGCGCCAGCAGCCGGGACAGGGGGAATGGAGAGACCCAGTACTTC
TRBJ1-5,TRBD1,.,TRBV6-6,CASRGTGPHQPQHF,TGTGCCAGCAGGGGGACAGGACCTCATCAGCCCCAGCATTTT
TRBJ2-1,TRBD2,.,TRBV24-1,CATSDSGGGNEQFF,TGTGCCACCAGTGATTCCGGGGGGGGCAATGAGCAGTTCTTC
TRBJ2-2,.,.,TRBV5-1,CASSLVPGNTGELFF,TGCGCCAGCAGCTTGGTGCCAGGTAACACCGGGGAGCTGTTTTTT
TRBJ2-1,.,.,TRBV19,CASSIWTASYNEQFF,TGTGCCAGTAGTATATGGACTGCTTCCTACAATGAGCAGTTCTTC
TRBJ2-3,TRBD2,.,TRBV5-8,CASSGGTSGGGGTDTQYF,TGTGCCAGCAGCGGGGGGACTAGCGGGGGCGGAGGCACAGATACGCAGTATTTT
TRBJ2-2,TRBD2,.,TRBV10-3,CAIRRGGPDTGELFF,TGTGCCATCAGGCGCGGGGGGCCGGACACCGGGGAGCTGTTTTTT
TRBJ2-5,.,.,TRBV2,CASWAGAETQYF,TGTGCCAGCTGGGCGGGGGCAGAGACCCAGTACTTC
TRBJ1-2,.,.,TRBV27,CASSFGLGYGYTF,TGTGCCAGCAGTTTCGGCCTAGGTTATGGCTACACCTTC